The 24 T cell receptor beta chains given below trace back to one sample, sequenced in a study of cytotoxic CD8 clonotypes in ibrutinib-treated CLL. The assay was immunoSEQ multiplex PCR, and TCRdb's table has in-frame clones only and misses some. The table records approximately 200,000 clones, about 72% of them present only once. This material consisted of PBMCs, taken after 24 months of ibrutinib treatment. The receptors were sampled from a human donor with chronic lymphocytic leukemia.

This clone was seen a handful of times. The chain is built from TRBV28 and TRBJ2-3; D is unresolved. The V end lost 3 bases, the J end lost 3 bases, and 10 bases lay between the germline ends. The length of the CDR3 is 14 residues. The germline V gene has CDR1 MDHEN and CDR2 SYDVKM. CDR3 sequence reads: CASSFSTATDTQYF. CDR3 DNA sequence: TGTGCCAGCAGTTTCTCTACAGCGACAGATACGCAGTATTTT.

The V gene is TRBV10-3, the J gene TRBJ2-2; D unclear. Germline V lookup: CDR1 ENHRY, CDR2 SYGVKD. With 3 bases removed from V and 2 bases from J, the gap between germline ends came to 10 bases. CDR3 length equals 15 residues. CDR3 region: CAISESDGNTGELFF. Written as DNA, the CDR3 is TGTGCCATCAGTGAATCGGACGGAAACACCGGGGAGCTGTTTTTT.

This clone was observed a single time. In DNA form, the CDR3 reads TGTGCCAGCACGCGAGAAAGCTCCTACGAGCAGTACTTC. Protein sequence: CASTRESSYEQYF. This chain joins TRBV6-6 and TRBJ2-7; no definite D call. V gave up 7 bases and J gave up 0 bases, with 10 bases separating them. The germline V gene encodes CDR1 MNHNY and CDR2 SVGAGI (reference sequence). CDR3 size: 13 residues.

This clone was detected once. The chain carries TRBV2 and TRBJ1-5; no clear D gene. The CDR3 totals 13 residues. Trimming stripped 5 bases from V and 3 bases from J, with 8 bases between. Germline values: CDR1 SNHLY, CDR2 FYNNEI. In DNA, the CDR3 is TGTGCCAGCAGTACAGAGAACAATCAGCCCCAGCATTTT. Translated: CASSTENNQPQHF.

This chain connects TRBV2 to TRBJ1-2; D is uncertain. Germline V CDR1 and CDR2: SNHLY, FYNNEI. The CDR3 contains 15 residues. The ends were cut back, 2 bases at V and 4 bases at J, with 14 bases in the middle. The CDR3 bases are TGTGCCAGCAGTGAATCGACGGATGGTGGCTATGGCTACACCTTC. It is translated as CASSESTDGGYGYTF.

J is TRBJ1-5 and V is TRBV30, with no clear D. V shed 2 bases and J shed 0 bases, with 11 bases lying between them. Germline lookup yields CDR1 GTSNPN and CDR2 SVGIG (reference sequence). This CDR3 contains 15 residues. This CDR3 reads CAWSSTGYSNQPQHF. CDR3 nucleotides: TGTGCCTGGAGTTCAACGGGCTATAGCAATCAGCCCCAGCATTTT.

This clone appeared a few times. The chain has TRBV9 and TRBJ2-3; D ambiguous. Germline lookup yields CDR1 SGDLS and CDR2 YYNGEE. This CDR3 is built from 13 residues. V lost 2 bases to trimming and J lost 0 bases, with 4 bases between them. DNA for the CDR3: TGTGCCAGCAGCGTGACTAGCACAGATACGCAGTATTTT. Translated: CASSVTSTDTQYF. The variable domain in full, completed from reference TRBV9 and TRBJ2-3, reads DSGVTQTPKHLITATGQRVTLRCSPRSGDLSVYWYQQSLDQGLQFLIQYYNGEERAKGNILERFSAQQFPDLHSELNLSSLELGDSALYFCASSVTSTDTQYFGPGTRLTVL.

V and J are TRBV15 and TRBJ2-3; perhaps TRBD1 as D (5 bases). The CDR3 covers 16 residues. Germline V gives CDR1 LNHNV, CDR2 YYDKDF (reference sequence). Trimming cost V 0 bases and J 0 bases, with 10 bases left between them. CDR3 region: CATSRDIAGSTDTQYF. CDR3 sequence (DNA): TGTGCCACCAGCAGAGATATCGCAGGGAGCACAGATACGCAGTATTTT. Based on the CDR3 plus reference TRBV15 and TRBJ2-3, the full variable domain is DAMVIQNPRYQVTQFGKPVTLSCSQTLNHNVMYWYQQKSSQAPKLLFHYYDKDFNNEADTPDNFQSRRPNTSFCFLDIRSPGLGDTAMYLCATSRDIAGSTDTQYFGPGTRLTVL.

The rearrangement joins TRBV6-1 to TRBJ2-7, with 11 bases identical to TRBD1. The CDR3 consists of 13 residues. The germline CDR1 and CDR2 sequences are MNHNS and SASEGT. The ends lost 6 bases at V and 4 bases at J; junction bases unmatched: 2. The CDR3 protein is CASRGQGAYEQYF. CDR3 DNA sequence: TGTGCCAGCAGAGGACAGGGGGCTTACGAGCAGTACTTC.

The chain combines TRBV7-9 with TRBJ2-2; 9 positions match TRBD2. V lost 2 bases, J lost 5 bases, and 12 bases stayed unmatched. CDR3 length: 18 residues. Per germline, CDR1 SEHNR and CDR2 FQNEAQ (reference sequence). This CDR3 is CASSLLTSGPWGTGELFF. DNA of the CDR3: TGTGCCAGCAGCTTATTGACTAGCGGACCATGGGGGACCGGGGAGCTGTTTTTT.

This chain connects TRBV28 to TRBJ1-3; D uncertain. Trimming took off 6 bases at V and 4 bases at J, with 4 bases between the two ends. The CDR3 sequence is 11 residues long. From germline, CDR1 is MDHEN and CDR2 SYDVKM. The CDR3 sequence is CASRKGNTIYF. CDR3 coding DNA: TGTGCCAGCAGAAAAGGAAACACCATATATTTT. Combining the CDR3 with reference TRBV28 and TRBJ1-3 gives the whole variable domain DVKVTQSSRYLVKRTGEKVFLECVQDMDHENMFWYRQDPGLGLRLIYFSYDVKMKEKGDIPEGYSVSREKKERFSLILESASTNQTSMYLCASRKGNTIYFGEGSWLTVV.

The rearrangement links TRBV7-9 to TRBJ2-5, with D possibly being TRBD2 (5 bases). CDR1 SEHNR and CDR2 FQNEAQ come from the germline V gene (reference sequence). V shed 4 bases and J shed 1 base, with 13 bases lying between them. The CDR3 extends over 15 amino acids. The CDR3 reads CASSSGYQAQETQYF. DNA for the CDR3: TGTGCCAGCAGCTCGGGGTACCAAGCCCAAGAGACCCAGTACTTC.

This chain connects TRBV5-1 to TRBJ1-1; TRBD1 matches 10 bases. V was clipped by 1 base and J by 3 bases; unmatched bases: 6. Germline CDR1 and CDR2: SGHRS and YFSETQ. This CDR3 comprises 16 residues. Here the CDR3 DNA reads TGCGCCAGCAGCTTGCGGCCCGGGACAGGGGACACTGAAGCTTTCTTT. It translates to CASSLRPGTGDTEAFF.

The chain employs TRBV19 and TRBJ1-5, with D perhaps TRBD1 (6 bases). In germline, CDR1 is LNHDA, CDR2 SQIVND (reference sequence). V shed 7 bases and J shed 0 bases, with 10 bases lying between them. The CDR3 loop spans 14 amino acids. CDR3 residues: CASIGTISNQPQHF. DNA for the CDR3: TGTGCCAGTATCGGGACAATTAGCAATCAGCCCCAGCATTTT.

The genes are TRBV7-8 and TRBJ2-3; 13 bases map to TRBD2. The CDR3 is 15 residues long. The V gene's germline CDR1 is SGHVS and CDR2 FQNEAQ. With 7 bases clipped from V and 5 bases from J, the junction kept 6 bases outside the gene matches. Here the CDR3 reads CASTPLAGGVDTQYF. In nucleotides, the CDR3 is TGTGCCAGCACTCCACTAGCGGGAGGGGTAGATACGCAGTATTTT.

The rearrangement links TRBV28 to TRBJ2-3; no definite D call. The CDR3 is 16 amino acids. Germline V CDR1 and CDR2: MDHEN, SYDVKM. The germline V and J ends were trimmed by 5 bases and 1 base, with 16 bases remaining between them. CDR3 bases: TGTGCCAGCAGTAACCCCAGGCTGGGCGGCACAGATACGCAGTATTTT. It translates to CASSNPRLGGTDTQYF.

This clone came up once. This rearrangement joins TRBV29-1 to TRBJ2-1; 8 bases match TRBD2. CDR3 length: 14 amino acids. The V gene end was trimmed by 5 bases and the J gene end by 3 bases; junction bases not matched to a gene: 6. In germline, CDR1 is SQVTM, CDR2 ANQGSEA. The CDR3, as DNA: TGCAGCGTTCGAGCTAGCGGGTTCTACAATGAGCAGTTCTTC. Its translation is CSVRASGFYNEQFF.

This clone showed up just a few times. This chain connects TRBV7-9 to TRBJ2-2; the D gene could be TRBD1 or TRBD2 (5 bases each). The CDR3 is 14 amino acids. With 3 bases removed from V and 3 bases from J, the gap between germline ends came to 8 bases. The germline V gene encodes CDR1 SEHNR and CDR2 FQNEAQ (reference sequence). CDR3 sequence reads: CASSLGPHTGELFF. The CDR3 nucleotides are TGTGCCAGCAGCTTGGGACCGCACACCGGGGAGCTGTTTTTT.

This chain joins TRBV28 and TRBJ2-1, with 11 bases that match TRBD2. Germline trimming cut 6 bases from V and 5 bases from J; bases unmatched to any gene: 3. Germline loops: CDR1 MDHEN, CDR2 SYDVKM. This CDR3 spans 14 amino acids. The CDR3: CASRRLAGHNEQFF. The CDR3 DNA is TGTGCCAGCAGGAGACTAGCGGGGCACAATGAGCAGTTCTTC.

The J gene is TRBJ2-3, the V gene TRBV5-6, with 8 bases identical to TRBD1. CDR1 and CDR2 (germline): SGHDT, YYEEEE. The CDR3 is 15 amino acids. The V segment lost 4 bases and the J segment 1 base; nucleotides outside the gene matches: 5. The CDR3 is CASSKGTGRTDTQYF. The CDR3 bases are TGTGCCAGCAGCAAAGGGACAGGCCGCACAGATACGCAGTATTTT.

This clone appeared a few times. Here the CDR3 reads CSGRTSGRNEQFF. The CDR3 bases are TGCAGCGGACGGACTAGCGGGAGAAATGAGCAGTTCTTC. This sequence joins TRBV29-1 and TRBJ2-1; 13 nucleotides agree with TRBD2. The CDR3 contains 13 residues. Germline V lookup: CDR1 SQVTM, CDR2 ANQGSEA. The trim removed 7 bases at V and 7 bases at J, leaving 4 bases unmatched.

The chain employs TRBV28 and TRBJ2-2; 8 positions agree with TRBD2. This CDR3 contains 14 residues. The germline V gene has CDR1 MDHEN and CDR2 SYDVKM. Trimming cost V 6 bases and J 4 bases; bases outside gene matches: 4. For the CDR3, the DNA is TGTGCCAGCAGGGGGACTAGAAGCACCGGGGAGCTGTTTTTT. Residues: CASRGTRSTGELFF. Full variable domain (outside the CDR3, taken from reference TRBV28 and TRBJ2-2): DVKVTQSSRYLVKRTGEKVFLECVQDMDHENMFWYRQDPGLGLRLIYFSYDVKMKEKGDIPEGYSVSREKKERFSLILESASTNQTSMYLCASRGTRSTGELFFGEGSRLTVL.

CDR3 sequence: CASSLEAPDTQYF. In nucleotides, the CDR3 is TGTGCCAGCAGCTTAGAGGCTCCAGATACGCAGTATTTT. This chain links TRBV7-8 with TRBJ2-3; D is unclear. The CDR3 has 13 residues. V was trimmed by 1 base and J by 4 bases, leaving 6 bases between them. Germline CDR1 is SGHVS and CDR2 is FQNEAQ.

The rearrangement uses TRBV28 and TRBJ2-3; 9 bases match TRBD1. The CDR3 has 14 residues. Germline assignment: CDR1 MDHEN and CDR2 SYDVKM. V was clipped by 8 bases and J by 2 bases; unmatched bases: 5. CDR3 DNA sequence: TGTGCCAGCGCTGGGGACAGGGTCACAGATACGCAGTATTTT. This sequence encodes CASAGDRVTDTQYF.